The sequence of this T cell receptor beta chain was determined in a study of cytomegalovirus exposure and HLA in healthy donors. The study, taken as a whole, reports: CMV serostatus was the sole immune exposure data available. Usually a TCR sequence was rare, but some public TCRs were found in many donors. Cytomegalovirus association was assigned to approximately 160 TCR beta chains.

In the PCR, 60 Vbeta and 13 Jbeta primers were used. Assay: immunoSEQ multiplex PCR; the TCRdb copy retains only in-frame clones and omits some. The data show over 70,000 clones, with just over 65% seen just once and 2.1% held by the top ten. Turning to this clone: Its antigen is undetermined.

This CDR3 spans 14 amino acids. V lost 5 bases and J lost 5, with 15 bases in between. Germline CDR1 SGHVS, CDR2 FQNEAQ. The sample taken for sequencing was PBMCs. The receptor was isolated from a man aged 25 to 40 in good health and CMV-seronegative. The genes are TRBV7-8 and TRBJ2-5, with a tentative D call TRBD2 (7 bases). The CDR3 loop is CASSDRGAGETQYF. CDR3 coding DNA: TGTGCCAGCAGCGACCGGGGGGCTGGGGAGACCCAGTACTTC.